This T cell receptor beta chain originates from a study of regulatory dendritic cells for organ transplantation. A word on this clone: Antigen: not known.

FACS sorted CD4+ or CD8+ T cells into CD45RA+ naive and CD45RO+ memory. Profiling relied on immunoSEQ multiplex PCR, and the TCRdb table lists in-frame clones only, not all of them. In the table there are fewer than 50,000 clones, over 80% of which are singletons. From germline, CDR1 is LGHNA and CDR2 YSLEER. Trimming removed 4 bases from V and 6 bases from J; junction bases left unmatched: 2. This CDR3 spans 13 amino acids. Broader study findings: Naive T cells showed high diversity, memory cells less, memory CD8+ least. Resting memory CD8+ T cells held the most alloreactive clonotypes.

This sequence originates from a human donor in good health. Specimen: naive CD8+ T cells from blood. Noted subset: CD45RA+ naive T cells. This chain uses TRBV4-3 with TRBJ1-2, with 10 bases matching TRBD1. The CDR3 nucleotides read TGCGCCAGCAGCCGGGACAGGGGAGATGGCTACACCTTC. It codes for CASSRDRGDGYTF.